The 15 T cell receptor beta chains below all came from one sample that was sequenced in a study of memory CD4+ T cells and cytomegalovirus serostatus. Single viable CD3+CD4+CD8-CD45RO+ cells were sorted as the memory CD4+ T cells. Only in-frame clones appear in the TCRdb table, and some are missing; sequencing was by immunoSEQ multiplex PCR. The sample holds 35,000 to 50,000 clones, around 80% seen once. The sequenced sample was memory CD4+ T cells from blood. The source is an adult in good health and CMV-seronegative.

V is TRBV11-2 and J is TRBJ1-5; 7 nucleotides match TRBD1. With V trimmed by 7 bases and J by 5 bases, 5 bases remained unmatched. CDR1 and CDR2 from the germline V gene are SGHAT and FQNNGV. The CDR3 sequence is 13 residues long. CDR3 sequence reads: CASTRQGYQPQHF. The CDR3 nucleotides are TGTGCCAGCACCCGACAGGGCTATCAGCCCCAGCATTTT. Full variable domain (rest looked up from reference TRBV11-2 and TRBJ1-5): EAGVAQSPRYKIIEKRQSVAFWCNPISGHATLYWYQQILGQGPKLLIQFQNNGVVDDSQLPKDRFSAERLKGVDSTLKIQPAKLEDSAVYLCASTRQGYQPQHFGDGTRLSIL.

The J gene is TRBJ1-3, the V gene TRBV6-5; D not resolved. The CDR3 is 13 residues long. Germline values: CDR1 MNHEY, CDR2 SVGAGI. Between the trimmed V and J ends, which lost 6 bases and 0 bases, there was a span of 6 bases. The CDR3 loop reads CASRDTSGNTIYF. As DNA, the CDR3 is TGTGCCAGCAGGGATACCTCTGGAAACACCATATATTTT.

The rearrangement uses TRBV2 and TRBJ2-6, with D unclear. The V end lost 6 bases, the J end lost 0 bases, and 9 bases lay between the germline ends. There are 15 residues in the CDR3. The V gene's germline CDR1 is SNHLY and CDR2 FYNNEI. The CDR3 region has the DNA TGTGCCAGCAGGCCAACAATCTCTGGGGCCAACGTCCTGACTTTC. This translates into CASRPTISGANVLTF.

This clone was seen a single time. The genes are TRBV7-3 and TRBJ2-1, with 8 bases aligning to TRBD2. The CDR3 length is 14 residues. With 5 bases clipped from V and 4 bases from J, the junction kept 4 bases outside the gene matches. The germline V gene encodes CDR1 SGHTA and CDR2 FQGTGA. In DNA, the CDR3 is TGTGCCAGCAGCCCGGGACTAGGGTACAATGAGCAGTTCTTC. It yields the protein CASSPGLGYNEQFF.

This clone was counted only a few times. The chain combines TRBV5-1 with TRBJ1-1; a possible D gene is TRBD1 (6 bases). The ends were cut back, 0 bases at V and 0 bases at J, with 15 bases in the middle. Germline V gene data show CDR1 as SGHRS and CDR2 as YFSETQ. The CDR3 has 17 residues. CDR3 amino acids: CASSLGGPERMNTEAFF. CDR3 sequence (DNA): TGCGCCAGCAGCTTGGGGGGGCCGGAAAGAATGAACACTGAAGCTTTCTTT.

The J gene is TRBJ2-7, the V gene TRBV14; the D gene is possibly TRBD1 (5 bases). Trimming left V 4 bases short and J 4 bases short, with 17 bases between. Germline lookup yields CDR1 SGHDN and CDR2 FVKESK. The CDR3 contains 15 residues. The CDR3 DNA sequence: TGTGCCAGCAGCCCTTCCGGCAGGGTTTGGTACGAGCAGTACTTC. This encodes CASSPSGRVWYEQYF.

The rearrangement links TRBV10-3 to TRBJ1-2; 7 nucleotides line up with TRBD1. Germline CDR1 reads ENHRY; CDR2 reads SYGVKD. The CDR3 is made up of 16 amino acids. After removal of 5 bases from V and 6 bases from J, the junction contained 15 bases not matched to a gene. The DNA for the CDR3 is TGTGCCATCAGTACGACAGGGCAAGACAACTCCGATGGCTACACCTTC. It encodes CAISTTGQDNSDGYTF.

The gene calls are TRBV30 and TRBJ2-7; the D is unclear. The CDR3 runs 11 residues. Between the trimmed V and J ends, which lost 3 bases and 5 bases, there was a span of 8 bases. CDR1 and CDR2 (germline): GTSNPN, SVGIG (reference sequence). The CDR3 loop is CAWSGRDEQYF. The CDR3 DNA follows: TGTGCCTGGAGCGGTCGGGACGAGCAGTACTTC.

This chain connects TRBV2 to TRBJ2-2; 8 positions match TRBD2. The CDR3 is 15 amino acids. Germline V lookup: CDR1 SNHLY, CDR2 FYNNEI. The J segment lost 2 bases and the V segment lost 9 bases, leaving 8 bases of the junction unmatched. The CDR3 DNA reads TGTGCCAGAACGCCGGTAGCGGGAAACACCGGGGAGCTGTTTTTT. This translates into CARTPVAGNTGELFF. Combining the CDR3 with reference TRBV2 and TRBJ2-2 gives the whole variable domain EPEVTQTPSHQVTQMGQEVILRCVPISNHLYFYWYRQILGQKVEFLVSFYNNEISEKSEIFDDQFSVERPDGSNFTLKIRSTKLEDSAMYFCARTPVAGNTGELFFGEGSRLTVL.

The rearrangement uses TRBV28 and TRBJ2-5; D unclear. Germline-derived CDR1 and CDR2 are MDHEN and SYDVKM. The CDR3 extends over 16 amino acids. Deletions cut 8 bases from V and 0 bases from J, with 19 bases between. DNA for the CDR3: TGTGCCAGCGATAGCTCCGGACGGTCCTACCAAGAGACCCAGTACTTC. This encodes CASDSSGRSYQETQYF. The full variable domain, rest sourced from reference TRBV28 and TRBJ2-5, is DVKVTQSSRYLVKRTGEKVFLECVQDMDHENMFWYRQDPGLGLRLIYFSYDVKMKEKGDIPEGYSVSREKKERFSLILESASTNQTSMYLCASDSSGRSYQETQYFGPGTRLLVL.

In its sample, this clone was seen once. The chain joins TRBV4-1 to TRBJ1-1, with D possibly being TRBD1 (5 bases). CDR1 MGHRA and CDR2 YSYEKL come from the germline V gene. This CDR3 spans 17 amino acids. Trimming removed 2 bases from V and 1 base from J, with 17 bases in between. CDR3 sequence reads: CASSQHIKGRANTEAFF. The CDR3, as DNA: TGCGCCAGCAGCCAACACATTAAGGGGCGGGCGAACACTGAAGCTTTCTTT.

In nucleotides, the CDR3 is TGTGCCAGCTCAAGGACAGGGGCCACCGGGGAGCTGTTTTTT. Amino acids: CASSRTGATGELFF. The V call is TRBV18, the J call TRBJ2-2; 9 bases align to TRBD1. Trimming removed 5 bases from V and 4 bases from J; junction bases left unmatched: 2. The CDR3 runs to 14 residues. Germline assignment: CDR1 KGHSH and CDR2 LQKENI.

The genes are TRBV7-8 and TRBJ1-4, with D possibly TRBD1 on 6 matching bases. The CDR3 loop spans 12 amino acids. Germline-derived CDR1 and CDR2 are SGHVS and FQNEAQ. The V end lost 5 bases, the J end lost 14 bases, and 15 bases lay between the germline ends. The CDR3: CASSPSLGGLFF. CDR3 nucleotide sequence: TGTGCCAGCAGCCCTTCGCTAGGGGGGCTGTTTTTT.

V gene TRBV6-6 combines with J gene TRBJ1-5, with TRBD1 matching over 11 bases. Germline V gene sequence: CDR1 MNHNY, CDR2 SVGAGI (reference sequence). The CDR3 totals 15 residues. With 0 bases clipped from V and 6 bases from J, the junction kept 1 base outside the gene matches. This chain's CDR3 is CASSYSDRGLQPQHF. As DNA, the CDR3 is TGTGCCAGCAGTTACTCGGACAGGGGGCTTCAGCCCCAGCATTTT.

The rearrangement uses TRBV2 and TRBJ1-5; 11 positions match TRBD1. After removal of 7 bases from V and 6 bases from J, the junction contained 5 bases not matched to a gene. This CDR3 is 14 amino acids long. Germline-derived CDR1 and CDR2 are SNHLY and FYNNEI. CDR3: CASTEGTGGQPQHF. In DNA, the CDR3 is TGTGCCAGCACCGAAGGGACAGGGGGTCAGCCCCAGCATTTT.